This T cell receptor (beta chain) was sequenced in a study of CD8+ T cells in alopecia areata. Across the study: Tofacitinib ran 6 to 18 months, followed by 6 months off drug.

The CDR3 contains 14 residues. J lost 0 bases, V lost 6 bases, and 5 bases had no gene match. Germline V gene lookup returns CDR1 SQVTM and CDR2 ANQGSEA. In this sample, this clone turned up a few times. Following RNA extraction, reverse transcription yielded cDNA that acted as the sequencing template. Profiling relied on immunoSEQ multiplex PCR, and the TCRdb table lists in-frame clones only, not all of them. The table includes some 110,000 clones, 35% to 40% detected once. The chain combines TRBV29-1 with TRBJ2-3, with 8 bases lining up with TRBD2. The sample comprised CD4+ T cells sorted from blood. The source of this sequence is a human donor with alopecia areata. The CDR3 nucleotides read TGCAGCGTAACCATAGCGGGGAGCACAGATACGCAGTATTTT. Residues: CSVTIAGSTDTQYF.